This T cell receptor (beta chain) was retrieved from a study of blood T cell repertoires in COVID-19. For the study at large: COVID-19 samples from acute and convalescent phases originated in the United States, Italy and Spain. T cells, B-cell-depleted T cells, or PBMCs supplied cDNA or gDNA.

Source study methods: Reference gene primer amplification gave nucleated cell count estimates. TCRdb's copy holds only in-frame clones and misses some; the assay was immunoSEQ multiplex PCR. From that table come the V and J calls and clone size; the DNA was used to work out D and trimming. The table lists about 160,000 clones, approximately 82% of them singletons. The CDR3 runs to 15 residues. Germline CDR1 is KGHSH and CDR2 is LQKENI. V lost 4 bases and J lost 5; bases outside the gene matches: 8. This clone was seen many times. This chain joins TRBV18 and TRBJ2-3, with 8 bases fitting TRBD2. The TCR originated in an elderly woman with acute or convalescent COVID-19. Sequenced material: peripheral blood. The CDR3 bases are TGTGCCAGCTCACGGGATAGCGGGATGGTAGATACGCAGTATTTT. The encoded protein is CASSRDSGMVDTQYF.